This T cell receptor (beta chain) was sequenced for a study of vaccination effects on CD4 cells after COVID-19. At the end of about ten days of culture, CD4+ T cells were isolated. Participants got two doses of BNT162b2 or mRNA-1273 vaccine. Germline V gives CDR1 LNHDA, CDR2 SQIVND (reference sequence). The CDR3 contains 19 residues. Trimming pared 5 bases from V and 4 bases from J, leaving 30 bases between. Produced via immunoSEQ multiplex PCR; TCRdb's table is partial and in-frame only. The sample includes some 9,800 clones, around 76% seen only once; the top ten take 10% to 11%. As for this clone: As yet, its antigen is unknown.

The chain uses TRBV19 and TRBJ2-7, with D perhaps TRBD2 (5 bases). This TCR came from a human donor who received a COVID-19 vaccine. The sequences come from CD4+ T cells from PBMCs cultured without peptide, collected after COVID-19 vaccination. CDR3 protein: CASSLRIVGGRPLSYEQYF. The CDR3, as DNA: TGTGCCAGTAGTCTGAGGATTGTGGGCGGGCGGCCACTGTCGTACGAGCAGTACTTC.